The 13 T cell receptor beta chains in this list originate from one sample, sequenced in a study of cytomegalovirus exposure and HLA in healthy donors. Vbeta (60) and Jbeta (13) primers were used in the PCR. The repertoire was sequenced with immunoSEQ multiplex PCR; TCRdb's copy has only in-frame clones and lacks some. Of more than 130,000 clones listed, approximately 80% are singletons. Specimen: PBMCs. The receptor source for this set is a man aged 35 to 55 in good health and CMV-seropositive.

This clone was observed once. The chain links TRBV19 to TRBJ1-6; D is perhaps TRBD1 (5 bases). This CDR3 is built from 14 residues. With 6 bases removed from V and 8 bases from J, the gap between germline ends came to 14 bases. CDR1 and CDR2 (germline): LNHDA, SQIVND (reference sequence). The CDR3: CASRDAGIDSPLHF. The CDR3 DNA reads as TGTGCCAGTAGGGATGCAGGGATCGATTCACCCCTCCACTTT.

CDR3 amino acids: CASSLHLAGGQETQYF. As DNA, the CDR3 is TGTGCCAGCAGTTTACACCTAGCGGGGGGGCAAGAGACCCAGTACTTC. V and J are TRBV6-5 and TRBJ2-5; 12 bases fit TRBD2. The ends lost 4 bases at V and 2 bases at J; junction bases unmatched: 5. CDR1 MNHEY and CDR2 SVGAGI come from the germline V gene. The CDR3 contains 16 residues.

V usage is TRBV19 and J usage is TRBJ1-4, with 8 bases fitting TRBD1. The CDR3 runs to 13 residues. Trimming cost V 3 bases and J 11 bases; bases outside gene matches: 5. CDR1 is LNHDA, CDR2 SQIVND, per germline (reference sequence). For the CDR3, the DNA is TGTGCCAGTAGTATGCAGGGGGCTTGGAAACTGTTTTTT. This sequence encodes CASSMQGAWKLFF.

CDR3 sequence (DNA): TGTGCCAGCAGCCCGGGGACAGACTATAGCAATCAGCCCCAGCATTTT. Translating gives CASSPGTDYSNQPQHF. The chain recombines TRBV7-9 with TRBJ1-5, with 7 positions matching TRBD1. The CDR3 covers 16 residues. V was clipped by 5 bases and J by 0 bases; unmatched bases: 7. CDR1 and CDR2 from the germline V gene are SEHNR and FQNEAQ (reference sequence).

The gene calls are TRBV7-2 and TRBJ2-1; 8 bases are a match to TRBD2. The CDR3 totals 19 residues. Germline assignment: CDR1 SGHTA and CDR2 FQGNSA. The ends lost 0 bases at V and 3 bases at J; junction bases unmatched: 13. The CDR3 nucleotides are TGTGCCAGCAGCTTAGCGCCGGGAGGGGGGTTACCTTACTACAATGAGCAGTTCTTC. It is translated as CASSLAPGGGLPYYNEQFF.

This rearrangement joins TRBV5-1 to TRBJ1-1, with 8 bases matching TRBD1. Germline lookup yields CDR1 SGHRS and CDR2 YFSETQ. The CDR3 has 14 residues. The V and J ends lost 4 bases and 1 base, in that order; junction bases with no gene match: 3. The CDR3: CASSAGTGNTEAFF. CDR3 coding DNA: TGCGCCAGCAGCGCCGGGACAGGGAACACTGAAGCTTTCTTT.

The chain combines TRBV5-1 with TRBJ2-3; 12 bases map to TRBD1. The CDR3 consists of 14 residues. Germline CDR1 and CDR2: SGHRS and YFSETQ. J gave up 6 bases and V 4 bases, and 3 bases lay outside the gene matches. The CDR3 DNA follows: TGCGCCAGCAGCGAGGGACAGGGGGCGGATACGCAGTATTTT. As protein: CASSEGQGADTQYF.

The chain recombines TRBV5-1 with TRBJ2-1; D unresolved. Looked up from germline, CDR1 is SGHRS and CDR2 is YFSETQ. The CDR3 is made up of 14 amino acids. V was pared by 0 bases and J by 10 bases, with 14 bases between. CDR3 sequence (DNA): TGCGCCAGCAGCTTGGATGGAGTGGAAGGAGAGCAGTTCTTC. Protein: CASSLDGVEGEQFF.

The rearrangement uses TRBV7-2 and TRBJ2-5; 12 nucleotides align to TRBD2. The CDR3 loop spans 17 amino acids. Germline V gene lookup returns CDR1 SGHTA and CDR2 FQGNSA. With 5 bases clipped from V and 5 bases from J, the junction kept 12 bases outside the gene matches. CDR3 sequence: CASSHVLAGGQWETQYF. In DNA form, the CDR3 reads TGTGCCAGCAGCCATGTCCTAGCGGGGGGGCAATGGGAGACCCAGTACTTC.

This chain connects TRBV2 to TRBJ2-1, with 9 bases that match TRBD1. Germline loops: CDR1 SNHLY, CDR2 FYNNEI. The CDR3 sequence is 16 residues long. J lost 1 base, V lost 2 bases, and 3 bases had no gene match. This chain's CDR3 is CASSEMGQGSYNEQFF. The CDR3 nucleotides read TGTGCCAGCAGTGAAATGGGACAGGGTTCCTACAATGAGCAGTTCTTC.

The CDR3 here is CASSQSIQGCSNQPQHF. For the CDR3, the DNA is TGCGCCAGCAGTCAATCGATACAGGGGTGTAGCAATCAGCCCCAGCATTTT. The rearrangement links TRBV23-1 to TRBJ1-5, with 7 bases identical to TRBD1. TRBV23-1 is identified as an open reading frame with a role that is uncertain. V was pared by 0 bases and J by 0 bases, with 5 bases of the junction left unmatched. There are 17 residues in the CDR3.

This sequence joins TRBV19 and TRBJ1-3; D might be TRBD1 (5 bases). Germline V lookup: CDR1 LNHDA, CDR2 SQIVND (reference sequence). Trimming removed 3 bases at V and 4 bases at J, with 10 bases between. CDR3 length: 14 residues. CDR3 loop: CASSIREIGNTIYF. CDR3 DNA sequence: TGTGCCAGTAGTATCAGGGAAATCGGAAACACCATATATTTT. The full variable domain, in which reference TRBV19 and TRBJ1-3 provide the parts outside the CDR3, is DGGITQSPKYLFRKEGQNVTLSCEQNLNHDAMYWYRQDPGQGLRLIYYSQIVNDFQKGDIAEGYSVSREKKESFPLTVTSAQKNPTAFYLCASSIREIGNTIYFGEGSWLTVV.

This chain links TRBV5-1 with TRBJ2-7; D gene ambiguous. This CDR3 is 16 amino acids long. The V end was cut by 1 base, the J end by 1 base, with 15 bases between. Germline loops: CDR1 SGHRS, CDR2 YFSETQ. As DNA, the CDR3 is TGCGCCAGCAGCTTGTGGGCCAGTATTCGTTCCTACGAGCAGTACTTC. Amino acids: CASSLWASIRSYEQYF.